This T cell receptor (beta chain) was recorded in a study of regulatory T cells in long-lasting Graves disease. The germline V gene encodes CDR1 SGHAT and CDR2 FQDESV (reference sequence). The CDR3 totals 12 residues. The ends were cut back, 4 bases at V and 15 bases at J, with 16 bases in the middle. With iRepertoire HTBI primers and Arm-PCR of CDR3 regions, TCR beta libraries were built. Via MiXCR, TCRdb re-called the multiplex PCR reads, giving one row per CDR3 protein. This repertoire shows 350,000 to 450,000 distinct CDR3 sequences, around 17% found once; its top ten account for 30%. Time point indicated: newly diagnosed GD, antithyroid drugs for less than 3 months. Generation of the TCR library employed RNA extracted from PBMCs. This sample was shared with a second study, whose subject was T cells in Graves' hyperthyroidism and ophthalmopathy.

The receptor was derived from a man aged 35 to 55 with Graves disease. This rearrangement joins TRBV11-1 to TRBJ2-1; TRBD1 is a possible D gene (6 bases). The sample in question was peripheral blood mononuclear cells (PBMCs), obtained at new diagnosis, from a patient treated with antithyroid drugs. The DNA for the CDR3 is TGTGCCAGCAGCTCGACAGGACCCCCGAGGTTCTTC. Residues: CASSSTGPPRFF.